The clone carrying this T cell receptor beta chain was seen at least ten times. As yet, its antigen is unknown. This entry is derived from a study of CD8 T cells in ankylosing spondylitis. Findings of the study overall: Enrichment of disease-linked clones was reportedly significant in matched ankylosing spondylitis synovial fluid. Existing reports had already noted some motif variants in reactive arthritis synovial fluid and blood.

The CDR3 totals 14 residues. V was pared by 0 bases and J by 8 bases, with 11 bases between. In germline, CDR1 is SGHRS, CDR2 YFSETQ. TCRdb independently ran MiXCR on the 5' RACE reads; one entry per CDR3 protein. The sample shows about 160,000 distinct CDR3 sequences, about a sixth of them seen only once. This TCR was recovered from a male donor with ankylosing spondylitis or in good health (not recorded which). Sequencing was carried out using blood, either unsorted or a sorted T cell fraction (not recorded which). This rearrangement joins TRBV5-1 to TRBJ1-4; D unresolved. CDR3 in DNA: TGCGCCAGCAGCTTGGAATCCGGTAGAGAAAAACTGTTTTTT. Protein product: CASSLESGREKLFF.